This T cell receptor beta chain comes out of a study of shared clonotypes between healthy human individuals. Using immunoSEQ multiplex PCR, the repertoire was profiled, and TCRdb retains in-frame clones only, with some absent. The sample lists 1 million to 1.2 million clones; approximately 75% were seen once. The V gene's germline CDR1 is SEHNR and CDR2 FQNEAQ (reference sequence). The CDR3 length is 14 residues. V was cut by 0 bases and J by 14 bases, with 17 bases left in between. Healthy adults negative for HIV, lacking recent acute infections or vaccinations, served as donors. CD45RA-negative memory and CD45RA+ naive subsets were split from the CD4+ cells.

This rearrangement joins TRBV7-9 to TRBJ2-1; D could derive from TRBD1 or TRBD2 (5 bases each). The sequencing input was memory CD4+ T cells from PBMCs. The sample's subset: CD45RA-negative fraction. This receptor was identified in a man aged 18 to 30 in good health. Some clones in this sample may be carry-over from other donors' samples. In nucleotides, the CDR3 is TGTGCCAGCAGCTTAGCGCCTGTGGGGCAGGGAGAGTTCTTC. Translating it yields CASSLAPVGQGEFF.